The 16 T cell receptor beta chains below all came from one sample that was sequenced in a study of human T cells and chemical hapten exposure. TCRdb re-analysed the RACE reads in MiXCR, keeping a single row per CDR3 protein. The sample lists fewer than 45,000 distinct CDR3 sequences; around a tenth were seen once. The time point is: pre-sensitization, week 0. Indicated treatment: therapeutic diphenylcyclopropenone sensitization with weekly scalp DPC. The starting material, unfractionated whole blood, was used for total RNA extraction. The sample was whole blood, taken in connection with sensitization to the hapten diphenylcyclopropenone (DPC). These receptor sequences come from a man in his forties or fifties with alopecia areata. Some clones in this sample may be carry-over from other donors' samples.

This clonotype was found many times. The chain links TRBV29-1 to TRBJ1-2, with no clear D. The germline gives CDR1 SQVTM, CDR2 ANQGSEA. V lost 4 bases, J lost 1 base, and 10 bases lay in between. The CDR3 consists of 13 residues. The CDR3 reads CSVVKERNYGYTF. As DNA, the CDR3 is TGCAGCGTTGTTAAGGAACGTAACTATGGCTACACCTTC. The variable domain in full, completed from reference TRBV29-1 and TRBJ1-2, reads SAVISQKPSRDICQRGTSLTIQCQVDSQVTMMFWYRQQPGQSLTLIATANQGSEATYESGFVIDKFPISRPNLTFSTLTVSNMSPEDSSIYLCSVVKERNYGYTFGSGTRLTVV.

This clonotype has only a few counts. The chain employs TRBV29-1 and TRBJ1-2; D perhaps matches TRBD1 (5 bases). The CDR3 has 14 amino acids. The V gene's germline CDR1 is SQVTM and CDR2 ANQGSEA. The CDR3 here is CIHPDTTEGYGYTF. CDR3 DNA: TGCATCCACCCGGACACCACCGAGGGCTATGGCTACACCTTC.

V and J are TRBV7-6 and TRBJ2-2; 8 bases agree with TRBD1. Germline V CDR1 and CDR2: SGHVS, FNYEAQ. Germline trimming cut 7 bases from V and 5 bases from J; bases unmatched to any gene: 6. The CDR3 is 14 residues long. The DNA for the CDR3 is TGTGCCAGCAAAGACAGGGGAAGGACCGGGGAGCTGTTTTTT. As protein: CASKDRGRTGELFF. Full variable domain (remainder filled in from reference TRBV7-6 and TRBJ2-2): GAGVSQSPRYKVTKRGQDVALRCDPISGHVSLYWYRQALGQGPEFLTYFNYEAQQDKSGLPNDRFSAERPEGSISTLTIQRTEQRDSAMYRCASKDRGRTGELFFGEGSRLTVL.

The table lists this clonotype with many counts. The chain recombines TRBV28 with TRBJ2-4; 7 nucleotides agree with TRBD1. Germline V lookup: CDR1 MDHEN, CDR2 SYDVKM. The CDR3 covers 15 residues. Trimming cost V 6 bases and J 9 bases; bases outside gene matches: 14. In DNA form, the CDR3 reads TGTGCCAGCAGCCCCGGCAAGGGGGCTGATCGCATTCAGTACTTC. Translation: CASSPGKGADRIQYF.

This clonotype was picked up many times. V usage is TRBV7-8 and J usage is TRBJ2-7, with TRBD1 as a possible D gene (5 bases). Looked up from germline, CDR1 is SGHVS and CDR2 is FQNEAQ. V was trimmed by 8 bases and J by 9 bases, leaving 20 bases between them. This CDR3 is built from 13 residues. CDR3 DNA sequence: TGTGCCAGCGTCGGACCAGGGATCCTGGGGCAGTACTTC. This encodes CASVGPGILGQYF.

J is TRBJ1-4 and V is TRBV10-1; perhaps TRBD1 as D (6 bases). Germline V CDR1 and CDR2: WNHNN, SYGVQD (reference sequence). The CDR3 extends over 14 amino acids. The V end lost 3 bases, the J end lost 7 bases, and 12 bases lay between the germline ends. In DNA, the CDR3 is TGCGCCAGCAGTGAAGGGGGAGAGACTGAAAAACTGTTTTTT. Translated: CASSEGGETEKLFF.

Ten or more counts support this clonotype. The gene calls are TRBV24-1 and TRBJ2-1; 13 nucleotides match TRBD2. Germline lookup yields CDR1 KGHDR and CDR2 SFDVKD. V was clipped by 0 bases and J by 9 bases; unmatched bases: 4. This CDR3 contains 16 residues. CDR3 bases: TGTGCCACCAGTGATTTGTGGACTAGCGGGAGATTTGAGCAGTTCTTC. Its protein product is CATSDLWTSGRFEQFF.

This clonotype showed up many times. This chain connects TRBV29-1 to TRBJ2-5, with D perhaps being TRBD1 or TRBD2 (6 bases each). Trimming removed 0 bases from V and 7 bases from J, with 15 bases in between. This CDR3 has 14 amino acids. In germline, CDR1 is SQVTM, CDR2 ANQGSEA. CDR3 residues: CSVEDGGGFGTQYF. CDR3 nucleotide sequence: TGCAGCGTTGAAGATGGAGGGGGATTCGGGACCCAGTACTTC.

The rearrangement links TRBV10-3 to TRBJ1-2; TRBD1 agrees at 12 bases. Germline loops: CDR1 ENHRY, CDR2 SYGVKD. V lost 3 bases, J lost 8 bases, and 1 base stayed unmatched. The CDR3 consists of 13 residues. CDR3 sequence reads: CAISDGTGGGYTF. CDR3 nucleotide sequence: TGTGCCATCAGTGACGGGACAGGGGGCGGCTACACCTTC.

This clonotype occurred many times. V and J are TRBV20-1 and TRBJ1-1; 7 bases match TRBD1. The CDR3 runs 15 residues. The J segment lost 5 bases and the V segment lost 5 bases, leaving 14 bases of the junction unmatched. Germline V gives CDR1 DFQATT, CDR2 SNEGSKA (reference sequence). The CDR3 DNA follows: TGCAGTGCTGGACGTTGGACAGGCGGGGGGACTGAAGCTTTCTTT. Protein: CSAGRWTGGGTEAFF.

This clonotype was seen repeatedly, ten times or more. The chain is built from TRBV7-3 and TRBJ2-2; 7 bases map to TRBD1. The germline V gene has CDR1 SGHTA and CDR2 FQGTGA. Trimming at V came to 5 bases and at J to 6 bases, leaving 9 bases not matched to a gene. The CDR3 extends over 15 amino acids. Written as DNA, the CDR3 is TGTGCCAGCAGCCGGACAGGAGAGATGGCCGGGGAGCTGTTTTTT. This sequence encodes CASSRTGEMAGELFF.

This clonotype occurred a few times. The CDR3 nucleotides are TGTGCCAGTGATAAAAACAGGGGGAACACCGGGGAGCTGTTTTTT. Its translation: CASDKNRGNTGELFF. The chain combines TRBV19 with TRBJ2-2, with 7 bases that match TRBD1. The CDR3 loop spans 15 amino acids. Trimming removed 8 bases from V and 1 base from J; junction bases left unmatched: 7. CDR1 is LNHDA, CDR2 SQIVND, per germline (reference sequence).

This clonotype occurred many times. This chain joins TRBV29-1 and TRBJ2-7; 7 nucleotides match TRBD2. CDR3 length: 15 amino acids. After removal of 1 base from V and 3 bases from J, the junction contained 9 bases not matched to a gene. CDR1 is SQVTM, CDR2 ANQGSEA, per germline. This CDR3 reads CSVEGSPSGLYEQYF. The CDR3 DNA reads TGCAGCGTTGAAGGATCGCCTAGCGGCCTCTACGAGCAGTACTTC.

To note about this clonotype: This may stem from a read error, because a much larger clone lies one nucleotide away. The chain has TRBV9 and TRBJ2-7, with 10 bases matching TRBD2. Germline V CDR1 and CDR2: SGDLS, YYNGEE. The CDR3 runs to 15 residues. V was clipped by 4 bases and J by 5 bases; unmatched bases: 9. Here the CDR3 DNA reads TGTGCCAGCAGCAGAACGGGACTAGCGAATGACGAGCAGTACTTC. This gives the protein CASSRTGLANDEQYF. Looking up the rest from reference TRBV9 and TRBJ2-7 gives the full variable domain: DSGVTQTPKHLITATGQRVTLRCSPRSGDLSVYWYQQSLDQGLQFLIQYYNGEERAKGNILERFSAQQFPDLHSELNLSSLELGDSALYFCASSRTGLANDEQYFGPGTRLTVT.

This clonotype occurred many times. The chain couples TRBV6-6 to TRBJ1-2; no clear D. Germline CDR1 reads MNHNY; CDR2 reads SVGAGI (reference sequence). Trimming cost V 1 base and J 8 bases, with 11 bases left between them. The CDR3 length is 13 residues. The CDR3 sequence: CASSYLRTDGYTF. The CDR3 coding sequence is TGTGCCAGCAGTTACTTGCGGACGGACGGCTACACCTTC.

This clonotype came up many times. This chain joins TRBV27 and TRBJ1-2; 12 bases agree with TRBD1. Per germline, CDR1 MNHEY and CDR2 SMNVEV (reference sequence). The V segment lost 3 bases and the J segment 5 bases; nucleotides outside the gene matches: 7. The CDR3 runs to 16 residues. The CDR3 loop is CASSFVGQGARYGYTF. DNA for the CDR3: TGTGCCAGCAGTTTCGTGGGACAGGGGGCTAGGTATGGCTACACCTTC.